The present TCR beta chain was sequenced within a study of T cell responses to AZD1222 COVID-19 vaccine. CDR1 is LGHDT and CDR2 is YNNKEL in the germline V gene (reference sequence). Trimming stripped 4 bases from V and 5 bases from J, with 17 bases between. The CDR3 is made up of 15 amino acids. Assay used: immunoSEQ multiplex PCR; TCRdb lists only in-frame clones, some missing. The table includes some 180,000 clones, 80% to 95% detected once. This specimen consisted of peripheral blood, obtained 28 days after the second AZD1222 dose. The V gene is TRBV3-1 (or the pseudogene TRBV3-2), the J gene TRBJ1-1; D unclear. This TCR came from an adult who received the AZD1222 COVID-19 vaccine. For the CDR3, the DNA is TGTGCCAGCAGCCTTTTAACCTCCATCAAAACTGAAGCTTTCTTT. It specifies CASSLLTSIKTEAFF.